This T cell receptor (delta chain) derives from a study of gamma-delta chains in newborns, infants, children. The wider study: Innate gammadelta T cells reportedly expand polyclonally right after birth, driven by microbial exposure, per the title.

By frequency in the sample, this clone is medium-sized. A much more abundant neighbour one base away suggests this may be a read error. The CDR3 runs to 18 residues. Germline CDR1 and CDR2: GEAIGNYY and EKD. With V trimmed by 3 bases and J by 0 bases, 6 bases remained unmatched. TCRdb used CATT to re-call clones from the reads. The sample records 7,000 or so delta-chain clones, roughly 0.7% being singletons. The TCR comes from a child who was a newborn, infant or young child, either healthy, febrile or measles-vaccinated (not recorded which). The sequenced sample was blood. The chain joins TRDV2 to TRDJ3, with 8 bases aligning to TRDD3. CDR3 DNA: TGTGCCTGTGACCTACTGGGGGCTAGCTCCTGGGACACCCGACAGATGTTTTTC. Translated, it gives CACDLLGASSWDTRQMFF.